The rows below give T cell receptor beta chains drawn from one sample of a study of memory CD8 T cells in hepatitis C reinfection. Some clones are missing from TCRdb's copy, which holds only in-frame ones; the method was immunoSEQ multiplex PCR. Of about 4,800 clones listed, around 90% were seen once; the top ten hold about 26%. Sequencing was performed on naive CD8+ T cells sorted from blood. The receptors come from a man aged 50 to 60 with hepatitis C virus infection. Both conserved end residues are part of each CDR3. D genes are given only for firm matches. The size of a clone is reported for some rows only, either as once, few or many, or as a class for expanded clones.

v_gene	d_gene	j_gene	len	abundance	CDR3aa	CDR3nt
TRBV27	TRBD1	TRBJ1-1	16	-	CASSSQVITGGTEAFF	TGTGCCAGCAGTTCACAAGTTATTACAGGGGGCACTGAAGCTTTCTTT
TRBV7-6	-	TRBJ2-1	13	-	CASSKATQAEQFF	TGTGCCAGCAGCAAAGCCACGCAGGCTGAGCAGTTCTTC
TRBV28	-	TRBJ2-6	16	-	CASSPVDSFGANVLTF	TGTGCCAGCAGTCCAGTCGACAGTTTTGGGGCCAACGTCCTGACTTTC
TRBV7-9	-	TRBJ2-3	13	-	CASSYLSTDTQYF	TGTGCCAGCAGCTATCTGAGCACAGATACGCAGTATTTT
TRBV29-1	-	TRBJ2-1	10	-	CSVHPEEQFF	TGCAGCGTCCACCCCGAGGAGCAGTTCTTC
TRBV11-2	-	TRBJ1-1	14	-	CASSLAPTNTEAFF	TGTGCCAGCAGCTTAGCTCCTACGAACACTGAAGCTTTCTTT
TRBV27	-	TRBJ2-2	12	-	CASSQAPGELFF	TGTGCCAGCTCTCAGGCCCCCGGGGAGCTGTTTTTT
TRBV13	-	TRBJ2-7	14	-	CASSLISSSYEQYF	TGTGCCAGCAGCTTAATCTCTTCCTCCTACGAGCAGTACTTC
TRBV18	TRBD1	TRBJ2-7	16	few	CASSPALGQGHYEQYF	TGTGCCAGCTCACCTGCCTTGGGACAGGGGCATTACGAGCAGTACTTC
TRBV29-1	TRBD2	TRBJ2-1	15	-	CSVGLTSGLYNGQFF	TGCAGCGTTGGGCTTACTAGCGGGCTATACAATGGGCAGTTCTTC
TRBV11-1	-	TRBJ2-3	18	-	CASSPSVGGESSTDTQYF	TGTGCCAGCAGCCCCTCGGTAGGGGGGGAGTCGAGCACAGATACGCAGTATTTT
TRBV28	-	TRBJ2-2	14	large	CASHQGSNTGELFF	TGTGCCAGTCACCAGGGGTCGAACACCGGGGAGCTGTTTTTT
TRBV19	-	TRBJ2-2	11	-	CASTEAGELFF	TGTGCCAGTACGGAGGCCGGGGAGCTGTTTTTT
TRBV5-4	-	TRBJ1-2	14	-	CASSLQGTIVGYTF	TGTGCCAGCAGCTTGCAGGGTACAATCGTTGGCTACACCTTC
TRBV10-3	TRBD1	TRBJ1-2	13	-	CAIGGTGDYGYTF	TGTGCCATCGGGGGGACAGGCGACTATGGCTACACCTTC
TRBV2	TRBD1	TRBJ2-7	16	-	CASSEGQGVGLYEQYF	TGTGCCAGCAGTGAGGGACAGGGAGTGGGGCTCTACGAGCAGTACTTC
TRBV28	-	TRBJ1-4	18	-	CASSTDRLLIETNEKLFF	TGTGCCAGCAGCACCGACAGGCTTCTTATTGAGACTAATGAAAAACTGTTTTTT
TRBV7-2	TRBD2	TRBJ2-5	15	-	CASSPAGVETETQYF	TGTGCCAGCAGCCCAGCGGGAGTGGAGACGGAGACCCAGTACTTC
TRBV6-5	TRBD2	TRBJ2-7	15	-	CASSYSLAGADEQYF	TGTGCCAGCAGTTACTCGCTAGCGGGAGCCGACGAGCAGTACTTC
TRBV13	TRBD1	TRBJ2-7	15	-	CASSETGTGGYEQYF	TGTGCCAGCAGCGAAACCGGGACAGGGGGCTACGAGCAGTACTTC